A selection of T cell receptor beta chains follows, all from one sample in a study of shared clonotypes between healthy human individuals. Clones were read by immunoSEQ multiplex PCR, and TCRdb kept only the in-frame ones, dropping some. The sample lists some 200,000 clones, approximately 92% occurring once. The sample taken for sequencing was naive CD4+ T cells sorted from blood. The receptors were gathered from a woman in her thirties in good health. Each CDR3 is given with its conserved first and last residue. The D gene is left open where the match is weak. Clone size is shown for a subset of rows, as once, few, many or a class of expanded clone.

cdr3_aa: CATSRDPANTEAFF; cdr3_nt: TGTGCCACCAGCAGAGATCCGGCGAACACTGAAGCTTTCTTT; d_call: NA; cdr3_length: 14; clone_size: NA; v_call: TRBV15; j_call: TRBJ1-1
cdr3_aa: CSVADSTGDQPQHF; cdr3_nt: TGCAGCGTTGCTGACAGTACGGGGGATCAGCCCCAGCATTTT; d_call: NA; cdr3_length: 14; clone_size: NA; v_call: TRBV29-1; j_call: TRBJ1-5
cdr3_aa: CASSFRAGGSNQPQHF; cdr3_nt: TGTGCCAGCAGCTTCAGGGCGGGAGGAAGCAATCAGCCCCAGCATTTT; d_call: NA; cdr3_length: 16; clone_size: NA; v_call: TRBV7-1; j_call: TRBJ1-5
cdr3_aa: CASSPWTHFSTDTQYF; cdr3_nt: TGTGCCAGCAGCCCGTGGACCCACTTTAGCACAGATACGCAGTATTTT; d_call: NA; cdr3_length: 16; clone_size: NA; v_call: TRBV14; j_call: TRBJ2-3
cdr3_aa: CASSTGGPGTEAFF; cdr3_nt: TGCGCCAGCAGTACAGGGGGCCCGGGCACTGAAGCTTTCTTT; d_call: TRBD1; cdr3_length: 14; clone_size: NA; v_call: TRBV5-1; j_call: TRBJ1-1
cdr3_aa: CASSLEGYGNQPQHF; cdr3_nt: TGTGCCAGCAGTTTAGAGGGCTATGGCAATCAGCCCCAGCATTTT; d_call: NA; cdr3_length: 15; clone_size: NA; v_call: TRBV6-6; j_call: TRBJ1-5
cdr3_aa: CAWSYGQVFGYTF; cdr3_nt: TGTGCCTGGAGTTATGGACAGGTATTTGGCTACACCTTC; d_call: TRBD1; cdr3_length: 13; clone_size: NA; v_call: TRBV30; j_call: TRBJ1-2
cdr3_aa: CASSYGTGLNTQYF; cdr3_nt: TGTGCCAGCAGCTACGGGACAGGACTAAATACGCAGTATTTT; d_call: TRBD1; cdr3_length: 14; clone_size: NA; v_call: TRBV7-3; j_call: TRBJ2-3
cdr3_aa: CASSYSFLAKNIQYF; cdr3_nt: TGTGCCAGCAGTTACTCGTTCCTAGCCAAAAACATTCAGTACTTC; d_call: NA; cdr3_length: 15; clone_size: NA; v_call: TRBV6-5; j_call: TRBJ2-4
cdr3_aa: CASSQLDRGGDGYTF; cdr3_nt: TGCGCCAGCAGCCAACTCGACAGGGGCGGCGATGGCTACACCTTC; d_call: TRBD1; cdr3_length: 15; clone_size: NA; v_call: TRBV4-1; j_call: TRBJ1-2
cdr3_aa: CASSSWTGGALGYTF; cdr3_nt: TGTGCCAGCAGCTCCTGGACAGGGGGGGCGCTGGGCTACACCTTC; d_call: TRBD1; cdr3_length: 15; clone_size: once; v_call: TRBV5-8; j_call: TRBJ1-2
cdr3_aa: CASSEGGTASYEQYF; cdr3_nt: TGTGCCAGCAGTGAAGGAGGGACTGCCTCCTACGAGCAGTACTTC; d_call: NA; cdr3_length: 15; clone_size: NA; v_call: TRBV25-1; j_call: TRBJ2-7
cdr3_aa: CASSLEATNEKLFF; cdr3_nt: TGCGCCAGCTCGTTAGAGGCAACTAATGAAAAACTGTTTTTT; d_call: NA; cdr3_length: 14; clone_size: NA; v_call: TRBV5-1; j_call: TRBJ1-4
cdr3_aa: CASSLSSGANVLTF; cdr3_nt: TGTGCCAGCAGTTTGAGCTCTGGGGCCAACGTCCTGACTTTC; d_call: NA; cdr3_length: 14; clone_size: NA; v_call: TRBV6-5; j_call: TRBJ2-6
cdr3_aa: CASSRLAGQPNEQYF; cdr3_nt: TGTGCCAGCAGCCGACTAGCGGGACAACCTAACGAGCAGTACTTC; d_call: TRBD2; cdr3_length: 15; clone_size: once; v_call: TRBV7-9; j_call: TRBJ2-7
cdr3_aa: CASSQADRAGGYTF; cdr3_nt: TGCGCCAGCAGCCAAGCAGACAGGGCGGGAGGCTACACCTTC; d_call: TRBD1; cdr3_length: 14; clone_size: NA; v_call: TRBV4-1; j_call: TRBJ1-2
cdr3_aa: CASSLGPYSNQPQHF; cdr3_nt: TGTGCCAGCAGCTTGGGACCGTATAGCAATCAGCCCCAGCATTTT; d_call: NA; cdr3_length: 15; clone_size: NA; v_call: TRBV4-2; j_call: TRBJ1-5
cdr3_aa: CASRAMMVVNTEAFF; cdr3_nt: TGTGCCAGCAGGGCAATGATGGTTGTGAACACTGAAGCTTTCTTT; d_call: NA; cdr3_length: 15; clone_size: NA; v_call: TRBV27; j_call: TRBJ1-1
cdr3_aa: CASSPRANTEAFF; cdr3_nt: TGCGCCAGCAGCCCTCGAGCGAACACTGAAGCTTTCTTT; d_call: NA; cdr3_length: 13; clone_size: NA; v_call: TRBV5-1; j_call: TRBJ1-1
cdr3_aa: CSVENVGTYGYTF; cdr3_nt: TGCAGCGTTGAAAACGTCGGTACCTATGGCTACACCTTC; d_call: NA; cdr3_length: 13; clone_size: NA; v_call: TRBV29-1; j_call: TRBJ1-2
cdr3_aa: CASSLAFAGLSGANVLTF; cdr3_nt: TGTGCCAGCAGCTTAGCTTTTGCCGGGCTCTCTGGGGCCAACGTCCTGACTTTC; d_call: NA; cdr3_length: 18; clone_size: NA; v_call: TRBV7-7; j_call: TRBJ2-6
cdr3_aa: CASSSAYEQYF; cdr3_nt: TGTGCCAGCAGTTCCGCCTACGAGCAGTACTTC; d_call: NA; cdr3_length: 11; clone_size: once; v_call: TRBV28; j_call: TRBJ2-7
cdr3_aa: CASSLLDSNQPQHF; cdr3_nt: TGTGCCAGCAGTTTGCTAGATAGCAATCAGCCCCAGCATTTT; d_call: NA; cdr3_length: 14; clone_size: NA; v_call: TRBV27; j_call: TRBJ1-5
cdr3_aa: CASSPDQVGELFF; cdr3_nt: TGTGCCAGCTCACCGGACCAGGTGGGGGAGCTGTTTTTT; d_call: NA; cdr3_length: 13; clone_size: NA; v_call: TRBV18; j_call: TRBJ2-2
cdr3_aa: CSVVWGSNQPQHF; cdr3_nt: TGCAGCGTTGTGTGGGGGAGCAATCAGCCCCAGCATTTT; d_call: NA; cdr3_length: 13; clone_size: once; v_call: TRBV29-1; j_call: TRBJ1-5
cdr3_aa: CASSWGMWALNTEAFF; cdr3_nt: TGCGCCAGCAGCTGGGGCATGTGGGCATTGAACACTGAAGCTTTCTTT; d_call: NA; cdr3_length: 16; clone_size: NA; v_call: TRBV5-1; j_call: TRBJ1-1
cdr3_aa: CASSEAIDRGGQPQHF; cdr3_nt: TGTGCCAGCAGTGAAGCGATTGACAGGGGCGGTCAGCCCCAGCATTTT; d_call: TRBD1; cdr3_length: 16; clone_size: NA; v_call: TRBV6-1; j_call: TRBJ1-5
cdr3_aa: CAARDRVFGANVLTF; cdr3_nt: TGTGCCGCCCGGGACAGGGTGTTTGGGGCCAACGTCCTGACTTTC; d_call: TRBD1; cdr3_length: 15; clone_size: NA; v_call: TRBV6-5; j_call: TRBJ2-6
cdr3_aa: CASSLPGPADTQYF; cdr3_nt: TGTGCCAGCAGCTTACCAGGGCCGGCGGATACGCAGTATTTT; d_call: NA; cdr3_length: 14; clone_size: NA; v_call: TRBV7-2; j_call: TRBJ2-3
cdr3_aa: CASSLSPASYEQYF; cdr3_nt: TGTGCCAGCAGCTTAAGTCCTGCGAGTTACGAGCAGTACTTC; d_call: NA; cdr3_length: 14; clone_size: once; v_call: TRBV11-2; j_call: TRBJ2-7
cdr3_aa: CAWSAPGQEGFEQYF; cdr3_nt: TGTGCCTGGAGTGCCCCGGGACAGGAGGGCTTCGAGCAGTACTTC; d_call: TRBD1; cdr3_length: 15; clone_size: NA; v_call: TRBV30; j_call: TRBJ2-7
cdr3_aa: CASSLIQTSTNYGYTF; cdr3_nt: TGCGCCAGCAGTCTCATACAGACAAGTACTAACTATGGCTACACCTTC; d_call: NA; cdr3_length: 16; clone_size: once; v_call: TRBV4-1; j_call: TRBJ1-2
cdr3_aa: CASSRGTSGTGNEQFF; cdr3_nt: TGTGCCAGCTCACGGGGGACTAGCGGGACAGGGAATGAGCAGTTCTTC; d_call: TRBD2; cdr3_length: 16; clone_size: NA; v_call: TRBV18; j_call: TRBJ2-1
cdr3_aa: CASSLSQGASYYQPQHF; cdr3_nt: TGTGCCAGCAGTTTATCCCAGGGGGCCTCCTACTATCAGCCCCAGCATTTT; d_call: TRBD1; cdr3_length: 17; clone_size: NA; v_call: TRBV28; j_call: TRBJ1-5
cdr3_aa: CASSPNPDTQYF; cdr3_nt: TGTGCCAGCAGTCCCAACCCAGATACGCAGTATTTT; d_call: NA; cdr3_length: 12; clone_size: NA; v_call: TRBV27; j_call: TRBJ2-3
cdr3_aa: CASREPGTESYEQYF; cdr3_nt: TGTGCCAGCAGGGAGCCCGGGACAGAATCCTACGAGCAGTACTTC; d_call: TRBD1; cdr3_length: 15; clone_size: NA; v_call: TRBV11-2; j_call: TRBJ2-7
cdr3_aa: CASSLSRRGEKLFF; cdr3_nt: TGTGCCAGCAGTTTATCTAGGAGAGGTGAAAAACTGTTTTTT; d_call: NA; cdr3_length: 14; clone_size: NA; v_call: TRBV27; j_call: TRBJ1-4